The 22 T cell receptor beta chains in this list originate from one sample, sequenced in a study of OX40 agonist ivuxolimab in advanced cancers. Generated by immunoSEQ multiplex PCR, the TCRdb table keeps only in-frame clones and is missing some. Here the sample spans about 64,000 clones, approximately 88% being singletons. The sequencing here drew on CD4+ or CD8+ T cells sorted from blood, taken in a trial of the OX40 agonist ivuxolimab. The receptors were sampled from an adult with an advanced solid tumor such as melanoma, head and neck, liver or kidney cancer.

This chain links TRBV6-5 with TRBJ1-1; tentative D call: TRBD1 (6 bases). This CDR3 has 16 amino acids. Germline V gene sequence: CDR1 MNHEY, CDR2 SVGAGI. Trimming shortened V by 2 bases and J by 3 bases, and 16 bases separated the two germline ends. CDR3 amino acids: CASSYVSARGYTEAFF. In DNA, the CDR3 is TGTGCCAGCAGTTACGTGTCGGCAAGGGGGTACACTGAAGCTTTCTTT.

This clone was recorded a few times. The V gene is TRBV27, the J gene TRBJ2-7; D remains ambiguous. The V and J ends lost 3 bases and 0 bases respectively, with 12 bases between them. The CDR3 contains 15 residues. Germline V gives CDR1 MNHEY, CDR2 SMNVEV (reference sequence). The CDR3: CASSLGRRGSYEQYF. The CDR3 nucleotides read TGTGCCAGCAGTTTGGGTCGAAGAGGCTCCTACGAGCAGTACTTC.

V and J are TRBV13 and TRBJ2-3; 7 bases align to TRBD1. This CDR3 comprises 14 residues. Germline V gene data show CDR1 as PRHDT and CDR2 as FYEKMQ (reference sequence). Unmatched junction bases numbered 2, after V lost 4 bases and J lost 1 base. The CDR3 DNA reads TGTGCCAGCAGCTCCGGGACAGGCACAGATACGCAGTATTTT. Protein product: CASSSGTGTDTQYF.

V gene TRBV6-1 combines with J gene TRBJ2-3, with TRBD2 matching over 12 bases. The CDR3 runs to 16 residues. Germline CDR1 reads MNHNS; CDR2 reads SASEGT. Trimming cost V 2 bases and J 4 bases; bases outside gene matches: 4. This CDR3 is CASSETSGRRSDTQYF. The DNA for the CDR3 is TGTGCCAGCAGTGAAACTAGCGGGAGGCGGTCAGATACGCAGTATTTT.

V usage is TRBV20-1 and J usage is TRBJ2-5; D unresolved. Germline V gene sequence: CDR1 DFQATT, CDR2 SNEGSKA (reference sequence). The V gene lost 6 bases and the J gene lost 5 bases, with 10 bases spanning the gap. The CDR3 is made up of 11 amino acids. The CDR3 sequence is CSAPVFETQYF. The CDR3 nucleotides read TGCAGTGCCCCAGTTTTCGAGACCCAGTACTTC.

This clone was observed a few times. DNA for the CDR3: TGTGCCAGCTCACCCACGACAGGGGTCCCCTACGAGCAGTACTTC. Translating gives CASSPTTGVPYEQYF. The rearrangement links TRBV18 to TRBJ2-7, with 8 bases aligning to TRBD1. The germline V gene has CDR1 KGHSH and CDR2 LQKENI. This CDR3 has 15 residues. V shed 3 bases and J 2 bases; nucleotides not matched to a gene: 6.

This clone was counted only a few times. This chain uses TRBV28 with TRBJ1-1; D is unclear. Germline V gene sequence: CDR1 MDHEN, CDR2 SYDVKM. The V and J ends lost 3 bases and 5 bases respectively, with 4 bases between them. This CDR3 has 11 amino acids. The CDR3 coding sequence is TGTGCCAGCAGTTTGCGAACTGAAGCTTTCTTT. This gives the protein CASSLRTEAFF.

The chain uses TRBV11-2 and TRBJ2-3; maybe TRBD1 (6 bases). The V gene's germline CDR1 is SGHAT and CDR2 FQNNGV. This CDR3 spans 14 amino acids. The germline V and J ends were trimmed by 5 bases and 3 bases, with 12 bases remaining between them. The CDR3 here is CASSPGTLTDTQYF. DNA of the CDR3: TGTGCCAGCAGCCCCGGGACATTAACAGATACGCAGTATTTT.

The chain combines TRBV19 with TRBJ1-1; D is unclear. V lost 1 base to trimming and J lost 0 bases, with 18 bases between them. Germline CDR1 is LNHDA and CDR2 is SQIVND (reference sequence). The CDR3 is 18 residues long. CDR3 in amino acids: CASSIAGSLLLMNTEAFF. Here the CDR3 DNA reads TGTGCCAGTAGTATAGCGGGCAGTCTCCTTCTAATGAACACTGAAGCTTTCTTT.

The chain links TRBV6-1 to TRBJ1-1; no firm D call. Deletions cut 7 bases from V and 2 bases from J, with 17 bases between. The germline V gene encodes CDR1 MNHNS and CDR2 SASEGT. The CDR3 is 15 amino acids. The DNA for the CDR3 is TGTGCCAGCACCAAGGATCACCGCCCCAACACTGAAGCTTTCTTT. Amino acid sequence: CASTKDHRPNTEAFF.

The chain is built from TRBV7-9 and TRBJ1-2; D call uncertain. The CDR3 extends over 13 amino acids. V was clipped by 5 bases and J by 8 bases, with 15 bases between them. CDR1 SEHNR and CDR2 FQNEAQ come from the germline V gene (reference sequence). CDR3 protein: CASSTGLSGGYTF. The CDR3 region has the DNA TGTGCCAGCAGCACGGGCCTCTCTGGGGGCTACACCTTC.

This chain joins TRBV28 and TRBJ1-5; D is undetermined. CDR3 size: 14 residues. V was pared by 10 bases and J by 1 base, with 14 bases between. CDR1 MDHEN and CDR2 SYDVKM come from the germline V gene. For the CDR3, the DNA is TGTGCCACCACTAGGTTGGGCAGCAATCAGCCCCAGCATTTT. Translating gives CATTRLGSNQPQHF.

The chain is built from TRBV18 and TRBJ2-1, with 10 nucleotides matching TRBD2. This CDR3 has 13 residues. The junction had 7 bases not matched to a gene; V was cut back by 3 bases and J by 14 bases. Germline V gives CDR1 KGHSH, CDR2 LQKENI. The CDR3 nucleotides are TGTGCCAGCTCACCGCTAGCGGGAGATTCGGAGTTCTTC. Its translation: CASSPLAGDSEFF.

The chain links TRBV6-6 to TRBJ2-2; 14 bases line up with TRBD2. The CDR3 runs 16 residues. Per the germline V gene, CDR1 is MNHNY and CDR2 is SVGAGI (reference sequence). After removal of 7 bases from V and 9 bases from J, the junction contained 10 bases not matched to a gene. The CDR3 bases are TGTGCCAGCACCCTCGGACTAGCGGGAGGAGTCCGGGAGCTGTTTTTT. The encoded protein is CASTLGLAGGVRELFF.

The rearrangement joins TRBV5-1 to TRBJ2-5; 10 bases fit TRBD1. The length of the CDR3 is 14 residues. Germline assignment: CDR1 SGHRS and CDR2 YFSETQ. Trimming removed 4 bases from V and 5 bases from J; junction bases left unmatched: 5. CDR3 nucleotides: TGCGCCAGCAGCACACGGACAGGGGGGGAGACCCAGTACTTC. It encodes CASSTRTGGETQYF.

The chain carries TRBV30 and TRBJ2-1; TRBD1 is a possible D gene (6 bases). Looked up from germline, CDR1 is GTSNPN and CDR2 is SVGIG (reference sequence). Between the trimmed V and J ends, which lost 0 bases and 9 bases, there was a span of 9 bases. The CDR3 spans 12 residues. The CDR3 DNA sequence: TGTGCCTGGAGTGTCAGGGGAGCTGAGCAGTTCTTC. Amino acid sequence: CAWSVRGAEQFF.

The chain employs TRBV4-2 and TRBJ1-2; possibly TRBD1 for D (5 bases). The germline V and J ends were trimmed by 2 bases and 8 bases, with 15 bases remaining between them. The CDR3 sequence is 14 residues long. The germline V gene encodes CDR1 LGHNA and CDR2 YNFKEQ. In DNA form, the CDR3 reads TGTGCCAGCAGCCAACCTGGGCAGGGCGGGGGCTACACCTTC. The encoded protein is CASSQPGQGGGYTF.

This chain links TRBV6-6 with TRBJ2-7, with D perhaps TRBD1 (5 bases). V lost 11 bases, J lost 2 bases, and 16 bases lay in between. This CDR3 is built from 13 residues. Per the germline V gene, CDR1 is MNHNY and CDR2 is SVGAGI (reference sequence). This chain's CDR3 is CAVSQGEPYEQYF. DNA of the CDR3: TGTGCCGTCTCCCAAGGGGAACCCTACGAGCAGTACTTC.

This CDR3 is CASSLEGAVAGELFF. The CDR3 coding sequence is TGTGCCAGCAGCTTGGAGGGGGCGGTGGCCGGGGAGCTGTTTTTT. The V gene is TRBV5-4, the J gene TRBJ2-2, with 7 bases fitting TRBD1. Germline loops: CDR1 SGHNT, CDR2 YYREEE (reference sequence). This CDR3 comprises 15 residues. V gave up 0 bases and J gave up 6 bases; unmatched junction bases: 5.

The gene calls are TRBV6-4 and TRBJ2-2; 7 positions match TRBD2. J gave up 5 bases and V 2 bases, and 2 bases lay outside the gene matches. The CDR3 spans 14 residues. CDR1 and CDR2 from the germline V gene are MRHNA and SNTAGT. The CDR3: CASSDTGGTGELFF. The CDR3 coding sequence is TGTGCCAGCAGTGACACCGGGGGGACCGGGGAGCTGTTTTTT.

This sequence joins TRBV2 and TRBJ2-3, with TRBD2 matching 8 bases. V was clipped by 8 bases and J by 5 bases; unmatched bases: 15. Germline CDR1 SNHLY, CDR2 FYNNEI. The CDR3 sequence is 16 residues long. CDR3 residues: CASGAGSAGVVDTQYF. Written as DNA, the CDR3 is TGTGCCAGCGGCGCGGGTTCAGCGGGAGTGGTAGATACGCAGTATTTT.

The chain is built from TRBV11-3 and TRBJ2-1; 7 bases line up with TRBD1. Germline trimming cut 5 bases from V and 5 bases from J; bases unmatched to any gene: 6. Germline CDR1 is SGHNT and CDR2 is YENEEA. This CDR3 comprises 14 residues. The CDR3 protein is CASSPRTGDNEQFF. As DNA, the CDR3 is TGTGCCAGCAGCCCGCGGACAGGCGACAATGAGCAGTTCTTC.